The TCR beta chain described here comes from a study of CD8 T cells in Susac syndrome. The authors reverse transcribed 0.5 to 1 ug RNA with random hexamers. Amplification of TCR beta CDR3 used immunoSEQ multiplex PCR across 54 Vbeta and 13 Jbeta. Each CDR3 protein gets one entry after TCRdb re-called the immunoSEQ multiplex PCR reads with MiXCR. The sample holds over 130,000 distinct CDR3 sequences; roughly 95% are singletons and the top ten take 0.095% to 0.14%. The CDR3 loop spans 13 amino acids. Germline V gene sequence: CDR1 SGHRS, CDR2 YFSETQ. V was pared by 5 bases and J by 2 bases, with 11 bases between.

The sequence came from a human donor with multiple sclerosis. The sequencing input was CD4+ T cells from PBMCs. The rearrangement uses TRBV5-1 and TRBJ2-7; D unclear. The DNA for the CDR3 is TGCGCCAGCAGTGGACCGACTCCCTACGAGCAGTACTTC. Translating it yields CASSGPTPYEQYF.